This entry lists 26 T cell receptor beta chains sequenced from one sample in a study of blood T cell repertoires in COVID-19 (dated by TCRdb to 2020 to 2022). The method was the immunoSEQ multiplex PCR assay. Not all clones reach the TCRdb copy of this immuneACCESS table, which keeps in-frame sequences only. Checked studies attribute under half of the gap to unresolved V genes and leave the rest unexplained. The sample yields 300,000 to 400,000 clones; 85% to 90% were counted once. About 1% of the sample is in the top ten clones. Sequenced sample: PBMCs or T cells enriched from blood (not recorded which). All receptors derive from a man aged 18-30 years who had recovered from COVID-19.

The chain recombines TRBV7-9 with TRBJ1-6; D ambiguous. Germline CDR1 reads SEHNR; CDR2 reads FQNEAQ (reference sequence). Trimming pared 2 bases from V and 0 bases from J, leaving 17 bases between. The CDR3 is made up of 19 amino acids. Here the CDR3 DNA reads TGTGCCAGCAGCTTACCGGCAATAGCAAGTAGCTCCTATAATTCACCCCTCCACTTT. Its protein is CASSLPAIASSSYNSPLHF. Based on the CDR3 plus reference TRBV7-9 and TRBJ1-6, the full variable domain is DTGVSQNPRHKITKRGQNVTFRCDPISEHNRLYWYRQTLGQGPEFLTYFQNEAQLEKSRLLSDRFSAERPKGSFSTLEIQRTEQGDSAMYLCASSLPAIASSSYNSPLHFGNGTRLTVT.

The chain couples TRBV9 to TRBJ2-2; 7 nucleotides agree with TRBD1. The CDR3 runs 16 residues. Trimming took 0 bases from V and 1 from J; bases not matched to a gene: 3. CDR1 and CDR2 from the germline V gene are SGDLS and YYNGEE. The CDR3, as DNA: TGTGCCAGCAGCGTAGGACAGGGCTTGAACACCGGGGAGCTGTTTTTT. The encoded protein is CASSVGQGLNTGELFF.

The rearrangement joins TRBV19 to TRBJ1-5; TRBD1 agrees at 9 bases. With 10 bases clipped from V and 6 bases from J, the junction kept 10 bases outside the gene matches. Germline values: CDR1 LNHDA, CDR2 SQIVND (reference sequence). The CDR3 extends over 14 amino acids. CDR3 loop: CATKEMTGGQPQHF. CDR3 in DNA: TGTGCCACCAAAGAAATGACAGGGGGTCAGCCCCAGCATTTT.

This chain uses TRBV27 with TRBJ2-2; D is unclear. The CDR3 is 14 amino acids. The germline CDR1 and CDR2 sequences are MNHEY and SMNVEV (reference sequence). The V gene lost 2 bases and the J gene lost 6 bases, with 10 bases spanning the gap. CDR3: CASSLNRQSGELFF. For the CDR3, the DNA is TGTGCCAGCAGTTTAAACAGACAATCCGGGGAGCTGTTTTTT.

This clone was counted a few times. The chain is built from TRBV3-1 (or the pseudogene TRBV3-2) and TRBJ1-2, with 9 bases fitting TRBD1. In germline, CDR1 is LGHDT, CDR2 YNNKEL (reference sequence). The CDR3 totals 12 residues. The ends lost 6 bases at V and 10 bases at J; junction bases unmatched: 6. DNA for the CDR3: TGTGCCAGCAGACCCGGGACAGGGTACTACACCTTC. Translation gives CASRPGTGYYTF.

CDR3 bases: TGTGCCAGCAGCGTAGACGGCGCGGGGGGCTACACCTTC. It yields the protein CASSVDGAGGYTF. The rearrangement joins TRBV9 to TRBJ1-2; D ambiguous. The V end was cut by 0 bases, the J end by 8 bases, with 11 bases between. CDR1 and CDR2 (germline): SGDLS, YYNGEE. This CDR3 has 13 residues.

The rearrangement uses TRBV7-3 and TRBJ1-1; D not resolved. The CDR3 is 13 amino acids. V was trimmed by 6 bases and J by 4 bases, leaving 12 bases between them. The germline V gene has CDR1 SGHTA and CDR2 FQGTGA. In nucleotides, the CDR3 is TGTGCCAGCAGACCAGGTGTTCTCACTGAAGCTTTCTTT. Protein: CASRPGVLTEAFF.

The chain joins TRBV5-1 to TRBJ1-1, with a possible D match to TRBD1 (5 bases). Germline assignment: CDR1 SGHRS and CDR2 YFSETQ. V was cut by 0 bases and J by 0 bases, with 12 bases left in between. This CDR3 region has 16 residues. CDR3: CASSLEGGAMNTEAFF. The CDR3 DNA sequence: TGCGCCAGCAGCTTGGAAGGAGGGGCAATGAACACTGAAGCTTTCTTT.

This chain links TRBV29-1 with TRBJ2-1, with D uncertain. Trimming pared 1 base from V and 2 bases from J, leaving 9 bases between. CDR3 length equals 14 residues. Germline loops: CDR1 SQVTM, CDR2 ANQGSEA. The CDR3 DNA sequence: TGCAGCGTTGAAGTACCAGGTGCCTACAATGAGCAGTTCTTC. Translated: CSVEVPGAYNEQFF.

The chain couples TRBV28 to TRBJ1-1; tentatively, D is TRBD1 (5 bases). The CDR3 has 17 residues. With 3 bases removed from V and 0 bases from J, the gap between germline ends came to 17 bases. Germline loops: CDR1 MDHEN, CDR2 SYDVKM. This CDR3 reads CASSLPTGYWVNTEAFF. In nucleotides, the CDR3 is TGTGCCAGCAGTTTGCCCACAGGTTACTGGGTGAACACTGAAGCTTTCTTT.

Here the CDR3 reads CASSSGTRHEKLFF. The CDR3 DNA reads as TGTGCCAGCAGCTCCGGGACAAGACATGAAAAACTGTTTTTT. The chain recombines TRBV11-2 with TRBJ1-4; maybe TRBD1 (6 bases). Germline V gives CDR1 SGHAT, CDR2 FQNNGV. V was clipped by 4 bases and J by 6 bases, with 12 bases between them. There are 14 residues in the CDR3.

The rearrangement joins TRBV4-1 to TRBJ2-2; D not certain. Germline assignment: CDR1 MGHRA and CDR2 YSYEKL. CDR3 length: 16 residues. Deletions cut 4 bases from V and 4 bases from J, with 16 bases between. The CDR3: CASSPPLFGGTGELFF. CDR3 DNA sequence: TGCGCCAGCAGCCCCCCTCTATTTGGCGGCACCGGGGAGCTGTTTTTT.

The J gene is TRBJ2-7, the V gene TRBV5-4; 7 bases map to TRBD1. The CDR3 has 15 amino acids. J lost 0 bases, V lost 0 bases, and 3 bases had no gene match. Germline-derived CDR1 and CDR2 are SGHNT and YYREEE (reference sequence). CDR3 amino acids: CASSLGTGSSYEQYF. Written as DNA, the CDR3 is TGTGCCAGCAGCTTGGGGACAGGCAGCTCCTACGAGCAGTACTTC.

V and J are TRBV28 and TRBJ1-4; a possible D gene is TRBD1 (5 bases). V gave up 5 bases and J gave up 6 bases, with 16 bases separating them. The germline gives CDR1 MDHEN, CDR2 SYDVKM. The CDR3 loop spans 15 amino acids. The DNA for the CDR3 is TGTGCCAGCAGTGGGGGGGGAGGGACTGATGAAAAACTGTTTTTT. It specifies CASSGGGGTDEKLFF.

This chain's CDR3 is CASSAGTGSVQPQHF. Here the CDR3 DNA reads TGTGCCAGCAGCGCCGGGACAGGATCCGTACAGCCCCAGCATTTT. The rearrangement links TRBV7-9 to TRBJ1-5; 8 positions match TRBD1. The germline CDR1 and CDR2 sequences are SEHNR and FQNEAQ (reference sequence). There are 15 residues in the CDR3. V gave up 5 bases and J gave up 7 bases; unmatched junction bases: 10.

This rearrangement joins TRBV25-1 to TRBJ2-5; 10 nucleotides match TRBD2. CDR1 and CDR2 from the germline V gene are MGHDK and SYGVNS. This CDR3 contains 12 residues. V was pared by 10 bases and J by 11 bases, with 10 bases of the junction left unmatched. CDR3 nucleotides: TGTGCCACCCGCCTAGCGGGAGTGGGGCAGTACTTC. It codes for CATRLAGVGQYF.

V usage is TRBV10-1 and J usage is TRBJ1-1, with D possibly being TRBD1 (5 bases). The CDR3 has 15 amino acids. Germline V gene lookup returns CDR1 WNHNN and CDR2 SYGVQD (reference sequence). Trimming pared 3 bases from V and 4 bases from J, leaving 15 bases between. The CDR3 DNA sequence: TGCGCCAGCAGTGATCAAATGGCGGGGGGCACTGAAGCTTTCTTT. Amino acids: CASSDQMAGGTEAFF.

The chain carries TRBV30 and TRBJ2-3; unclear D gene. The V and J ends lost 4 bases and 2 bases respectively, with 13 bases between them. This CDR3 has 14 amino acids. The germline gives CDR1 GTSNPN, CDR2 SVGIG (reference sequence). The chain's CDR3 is CAWNRALATDTQYF. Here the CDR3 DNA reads TGTGCCTGGAACAGAGCTCTGGCCACAGATACGCAGTATTTT.

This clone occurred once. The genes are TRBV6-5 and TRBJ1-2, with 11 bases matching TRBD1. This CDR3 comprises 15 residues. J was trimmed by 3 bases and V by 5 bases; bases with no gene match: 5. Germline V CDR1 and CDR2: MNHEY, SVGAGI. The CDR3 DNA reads TGTGCCAGCAGTCCCGGGACAGGGGGGTACTATGGCTACACCTTC. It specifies CASSPGTGGYYGYTF.

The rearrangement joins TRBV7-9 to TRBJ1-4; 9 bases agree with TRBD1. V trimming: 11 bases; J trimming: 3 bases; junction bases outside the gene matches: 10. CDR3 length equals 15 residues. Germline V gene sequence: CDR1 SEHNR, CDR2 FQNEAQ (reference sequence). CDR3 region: CAGAGTGTSNEKLFF. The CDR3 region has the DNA TGTGCCGGCGCCGGGACAGGGACGTCTAATGAAAAACTGTTTTTT.

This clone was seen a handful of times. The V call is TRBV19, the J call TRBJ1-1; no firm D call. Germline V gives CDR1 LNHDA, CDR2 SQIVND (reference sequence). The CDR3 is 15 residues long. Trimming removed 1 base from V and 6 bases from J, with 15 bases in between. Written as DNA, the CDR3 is TGTGCCAGTAGTATAGCGTCGGGAGTACGCGCTGAAGCTTTCTTT. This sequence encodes CASSIASGVRAEAFF.

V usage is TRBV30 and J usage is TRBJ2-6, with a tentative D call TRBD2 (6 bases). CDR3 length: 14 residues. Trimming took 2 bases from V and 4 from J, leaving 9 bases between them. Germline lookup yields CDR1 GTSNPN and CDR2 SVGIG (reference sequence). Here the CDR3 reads CAWSSGVGANVLTF. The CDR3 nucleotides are TGTGCCTGGAGTTCGGGGGTAGGGGCCAACGTCCTGACTTTC.

CDR3 nucleotide sequence: TGCGCCAGCAGCCATCCCGGTCCTTACACCGGGGAGCTGTTTTTT. This encodes CASSHPGPYTGELFF. The chain couples TRBV4-1 to TRBJ2-2; D is undetermined. CDR1 is MGHRA, CDR2 YSYEKL, per germline. The CDR3 has 15 amino acids. The V end lost 3 bases, the J end lost 3 bases, and 11 bases lay between the germline ends.

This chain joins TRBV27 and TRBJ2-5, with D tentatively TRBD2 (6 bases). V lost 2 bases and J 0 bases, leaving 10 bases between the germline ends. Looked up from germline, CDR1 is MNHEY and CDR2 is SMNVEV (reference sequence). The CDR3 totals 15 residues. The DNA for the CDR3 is TGTGCCAGCAGTTTACGCGGGGCCTACCAAGAGACCCAGTACTTC. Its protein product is CASSLRGAYQETQYF.

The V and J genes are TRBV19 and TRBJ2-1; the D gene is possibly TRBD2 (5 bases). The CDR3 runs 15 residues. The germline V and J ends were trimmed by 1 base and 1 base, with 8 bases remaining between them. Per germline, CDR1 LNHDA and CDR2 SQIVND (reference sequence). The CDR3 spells CASSIAGYSYNEQFF. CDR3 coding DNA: TGTGCCAGTAGTATAGCGGGGTATTCCTACAATGAGCAGTTCTTC.

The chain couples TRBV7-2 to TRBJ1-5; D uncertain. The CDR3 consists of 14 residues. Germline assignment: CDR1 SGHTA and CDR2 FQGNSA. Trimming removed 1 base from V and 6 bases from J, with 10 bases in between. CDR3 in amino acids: CASSLGRSSQPQHF. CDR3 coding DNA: TGTGCCAGCAGCTTAGGCCGGAGCTCTCAGCCCCAGCATTTT.